This T cell receptor beta chain was profiled in a study of blood T cell repertoires in COVID-19. About the research overall: The samples span acute and convalescent COVID-19 from the United States, Italy and Spain. Sample material is recorded as cDNA or gDNA derived from T cells, B-cell-depleted T cells, or PBMCs.

In germline, CDR1 is SGHVS, CDR2 FQNEAQ. Trimming took 6 bases from V and 8 from J, leaving 14 bases between them. The CDR3 is 13 residues long. Authors' analysis steps: Amplifying reference gene primers gave estimates of nucleated cell counts. Only in-frame clones appear in the TCRdb table, and some are missing; sequencing was by immunoSEQ multiplex PCR. The DNA gave D and trimming, while V, J and clone size come from that table. The table shows under 200,000 clones, with 84% occurring only once. The clonotype originates from a man in his forties or fifties who had recovered from COVID-19. Source material: peripheral blood. The chain carries TRBV7-8 and TRBJ2-1, with D perhaps matching TRBD1 (5 bases). The CDR3 DNA is TGTGCCAGCAGGCCCGGCAGGGCCCATGAGCAGTTCTTC. As protein: CASRPGRAHEQFF. The complete variable domain, with remaining parts taken from reference TRBV7-8 and TRBJ2-1, reads GAGVSQSPRYKVAKRGQDVALRCDPISGHVSLFWYQQALGQGPEFLTYFQNEAQLDKSGLPSDRFFAERPEGSVSTLKIQRTQQEDSAVYLCASRPGRAHEQFFGPGTRLTVL.